This TCR beta chain was observed in a study of blood T cell repertoires in COVID-19. At the level of the study: Both acute and convalescent COVID-19 samples were obtained from the United States, Italy and Spain. Sample material is recorded as cDNA or gDNA derived from T cells, B-cell-depleted T cells, or PBMCs.

Per the study methods: Amplifying reference gene primers gave estimates of nucleated cell counts. Repertoires were generated with immunoSEQ multiplex PCR, while TCRdb's copy carries only in-frame clones and drops some. The DNA gave D and trimming, while V, J and clone size come from that table. The sample contains some 200,000 clones, around four fifths of which appear only once. Only one count was recorded for this clone. V trimming: 9 bases; J trimming: 6 bases; junction bases outside the gene matches: 9. CDR1 LNHDA and CDR2 SQIVND come from the germline V gene (reference sequence). This CDR3 region has 14 residues.

The receptor's source is a woman aged 70 to 79 with COVID-19, enrolled during active disease. This chain joins TRBV19 and TRBJ2-2, with 8 bases lining up with TRBD1. The sequencing sample was made of peripheral blood. The CDR3 region has the DNA TGTGCCAGCCGGACAGGGTTATGGCCCGGGGAGCTGTTTTTT. Its protein is CASRTGLWPGELFF.